The entry below describes one T cell receptor beta chain. Thyroid surgery was preceded by no treatment in any patient. TCRdb reanalyzed the PCR reads with MiXCR. This table holds more than 40,000 clones, less than 4.5% found once. The sample belongs to a study of metastatic and nonmetastatic thyroid tumors. CDR3 length: 17 amino acids. V lost 7 bases, J lost 2 bases, and 15 bases stayed unmatched. Germline lookup yields CDR1 MNHNS and CDR2 SASEGT. This sequence joins TRBV6-1 and TRBJ1-2; 8 nucleotides line up with TRBD1. This clonotype was obtained from a female donor with papillary thyroid cancer or a benign thyroid nodule (not recorded which). Some clones in this sample may be carry-over from other donors' samples. Sequenced sample: blood. This CDR3 reads CASILGQGRVGNYGYTF. The CDR3 coding sequence is TGTGCCAGCATCCTAGGACAGGGAAGGGTTGGCAACTATGGCTACACCTTC.